The sequence of this T cell receptor (beta chain) was determined in a study of PD-1 blockade in classical Hodgkin lymphoma. There are 15 residues in the CDR3. The germline gives CDR1 SGDLS, CDR2 YYNGEE. The ends were cut back, 4 bases at V and 5 bases at J, with 18 bases in the middle. With no exception, relapse followed autologous stem cell transplantation in all patients, and brentuximab vedotin exposure varied. Reported best responses ranged across complete response, partial response or progressive disease. Clones were read by immunoSEQ multiplex PCR, and TCRdb kept only the in-frame ones, dropping some. In the table there are approximately 84,000 clones, roughly 90% of which are singletons.

This rearrangement joins TRBV9 to TRBJ2-5, with D perhaps assigned TRBD1 or TRBD2 (5 bases each). The TCR originated in a human donor with classical Hodgkin lymphoma. Source: peripheral blood mononuclear cells (PBMCs), taken at baseline. This CDR3 is CASSRGRQTGETQYF. The CDR3, as DNA: TGTGCCAGCAGCAGGGGACGGCAGACCGGGGAGACCCAGTACTTC.